This T cell receptor beta chain is drawn from a study of chemoradiotherapy in HPV16-positive cancers. TCRdb's table, derived via immunoSEQ multiplex PCR, lists solely in-frame clones and lacks some. The sample has approximately 19,000 clones, roughly 86% seen once. To note about this clone: The antigen is not known.

Study conclusions and caveats: During treatment, candidate HPV-specific clones and E7-related motifs expanded in tumor.

V was shortened by 0 bases and J by 5 bases, with 5 bases between the two germline ends. CDR3 size: 12 residues. CDR1 and CDR2 (germline): MNHEY, SMNVEV (reference sequence). This specimen was blood, taken from a patient who underwent chemoradiotherapy. The V and J genes are TRBV27 and TRBJ2-7; unclear D gene. This TCR was recovered from a human donor with HPV-associated anogenital cancer. CDR3 amino acids: CASSLSSHEQYF. The CDR3 nucleotides are TGTGCCAGCAGTTTATCGAGCCACGAGCAGTACTTC.